One T cell receptor (beta chain) is described in this entry. The source of the sample is a study of blood T cell repertoires in COVID-19. V was cut by 4 bases and J by 3 bases, with 19 bases left in between. Per the germline V gene, CDR1 is SGHNT and CDR2 is YYREEE (reference sequence). This CDR3 has 16 residues. Only in-frame clones appear in the TCRdb table, and some are missing; sequencing was by immunoSEQ multiplex PCR. The sample lists some 400,000 clones, around 89% occurring once. The chain has TRBV5-4 and TRBJ1-1; TRBD1 might be the D (5 bases). Input material: PBMCs or T cells enriched from blood (not recorded which). The source is a man in his thirties or forties who had recovered from COVID-19. The CDR3 DNA sequence: TGTGCCAGCAGCCCCGGGGGGGGATCAGGGTACACTGAAGCTTTCTTT. This codes for CASSPGGGSGYTEAFF.